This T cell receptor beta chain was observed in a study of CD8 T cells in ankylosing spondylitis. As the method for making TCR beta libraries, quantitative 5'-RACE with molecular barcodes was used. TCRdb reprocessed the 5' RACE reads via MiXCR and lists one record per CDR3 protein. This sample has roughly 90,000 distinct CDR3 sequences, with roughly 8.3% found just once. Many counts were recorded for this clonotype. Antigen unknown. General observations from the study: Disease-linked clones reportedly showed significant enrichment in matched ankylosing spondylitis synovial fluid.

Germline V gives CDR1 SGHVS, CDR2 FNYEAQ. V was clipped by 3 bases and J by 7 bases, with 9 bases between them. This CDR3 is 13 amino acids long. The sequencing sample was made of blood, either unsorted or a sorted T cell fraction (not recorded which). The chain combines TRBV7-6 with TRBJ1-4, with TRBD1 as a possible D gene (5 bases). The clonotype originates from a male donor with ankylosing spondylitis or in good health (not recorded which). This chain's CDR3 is CASSFQGSEKLFF. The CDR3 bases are TGTGCCAGCAGCTTTCAGGGTTCTGAAAAACTGTTTTTT.